Presented here are 2 T cell receptor beta chains from one specimen sequenced in a study of blood T cell repertoires in COVID-19. Only in-frame clones appear in the TCRdb table, and some are missing; sequencing was by immunoSEQ multiplex PCR. The data show approximately 240,000 clones, roughly 81% seen once. The source material was peripheral blood. These receptors came from a man over 45 who had recovered from COVID-19.

The chain is built from TRBV30 and TRBJ2-7, with D possibly TRBD1 on 6 matching bases. This CDR3 region has 11 residues. V dropped 3 bases and J dropped 9 bases, with 12 bases sitting between them. Germline V gene sequence: CDR1 GTSNPN, CDR2 SVGIG (reference sequence). CDR3 residues: CAWRLDRTQYF. CDR3 bases: TGTGCCTGGAGACTAGACAGGACGCAGTACTTC.

The chain has TRBV6-2 or TRBV6-3 and TRBJ2-7; 11 nucleotides agree with TRBD2. Trimming removed 4 bases from V and 4 bases from J; junction bases left unmatched: 6. Germline V lookup: CDR1 MNHEY, CDR2 SVGEGT. This CDR3 has 15 amino acids. In nucleotides, the CDR3 is TGTGCCAGCAGTTTAATAGCGGGAGGGGCGTACGAGCAGTACTTC. This translates into CASSLIAGGAYEQYF.